The count of the clone carrying this T cell receptor (beta chain) is one. Antigen: not known. The V and J ends lost 4 bases and 7 bases, in that order; junction bases with no gene match: 5. Germline CDR1 and CDR2: SGHNT and YYREEE (reference sequence). The CDR3 contains 14 residues. Survey-level resolution applied to immunoSEQ assay v3.0. Per sample, sequencing targeted about 40,000-55,000 T-cell genomes. Clones were sequenced by immunoSEQ multiplex PCR, and TCRdb holds only the in-frame ones, with some missing. The sample lists about 16,000 clones, less than 80% occurring once. These data belong to a study of long-term antiretroviral therapy in people with HIV. Study-level points and caveats: ART adherence was not documented, and neither viral resistance nor therapy changes had any data. It was observed that HIV repertoires exhibited narrower CDR3 length ranges than controls.

All donors provided no fewer than one pre-ART and no fewer than two post-ART PBMC samples. V is TRBV5-4 and J is TRBJ1-6; TRBD1 matches at 7 bases. This clonotype was obtained from a woman in her fifties or sixties with HIV. The sequenced sample was unsorted PBMCs, obtained 1.5 years before starting antiretroviral therapy. Here the CDR3 DNA reads TGTGCCAGCAGCCCCCGGACAGGCAATTCACCCCTCCACTTT. This sequence encodes CASSPRTGNSPLHF.